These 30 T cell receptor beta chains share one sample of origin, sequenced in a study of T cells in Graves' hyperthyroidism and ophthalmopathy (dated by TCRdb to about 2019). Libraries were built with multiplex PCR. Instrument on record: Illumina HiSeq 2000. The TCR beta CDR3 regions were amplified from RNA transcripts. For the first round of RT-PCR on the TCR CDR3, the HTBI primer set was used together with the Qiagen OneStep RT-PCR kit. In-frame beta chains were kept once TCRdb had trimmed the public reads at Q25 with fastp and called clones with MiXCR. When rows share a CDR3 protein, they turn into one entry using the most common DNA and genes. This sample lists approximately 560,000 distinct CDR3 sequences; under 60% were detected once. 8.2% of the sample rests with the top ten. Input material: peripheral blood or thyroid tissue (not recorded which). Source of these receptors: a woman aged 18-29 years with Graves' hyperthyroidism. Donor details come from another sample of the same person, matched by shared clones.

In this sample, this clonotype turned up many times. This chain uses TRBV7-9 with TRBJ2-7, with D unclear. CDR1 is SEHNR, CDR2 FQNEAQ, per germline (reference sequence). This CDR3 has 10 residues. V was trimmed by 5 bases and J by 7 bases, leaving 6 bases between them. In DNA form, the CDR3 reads TGTGCCAGCAGCCTGAGGGAGCAGTACTTC. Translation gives CASSLREQYF.

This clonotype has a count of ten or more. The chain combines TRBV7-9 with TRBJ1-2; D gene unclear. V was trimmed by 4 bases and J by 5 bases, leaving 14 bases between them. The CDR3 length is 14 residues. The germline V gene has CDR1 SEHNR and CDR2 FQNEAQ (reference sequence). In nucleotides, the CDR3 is TGTGCCAGCAGCTCGACTGCAGATCTATATGGCTACACCTTC. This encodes CASSSTADLYGYTF.

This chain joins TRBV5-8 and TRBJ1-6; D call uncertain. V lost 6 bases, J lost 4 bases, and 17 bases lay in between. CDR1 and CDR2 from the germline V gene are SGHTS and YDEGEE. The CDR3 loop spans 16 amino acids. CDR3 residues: CASIMDWESYNSPLHF. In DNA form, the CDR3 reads TGTGCCAGCATCATGGACTGGGAAAGTTATAATTCACCCCTCCACTTT.

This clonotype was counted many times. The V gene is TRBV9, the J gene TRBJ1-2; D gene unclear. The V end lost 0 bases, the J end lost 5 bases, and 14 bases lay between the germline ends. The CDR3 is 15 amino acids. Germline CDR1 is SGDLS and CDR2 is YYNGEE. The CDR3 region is CASSVGPDSGYGYTF. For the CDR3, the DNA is TGTGCCAGCAGCGTAGGCCCGGACTCGGGGTATGGCTACACCTTC.

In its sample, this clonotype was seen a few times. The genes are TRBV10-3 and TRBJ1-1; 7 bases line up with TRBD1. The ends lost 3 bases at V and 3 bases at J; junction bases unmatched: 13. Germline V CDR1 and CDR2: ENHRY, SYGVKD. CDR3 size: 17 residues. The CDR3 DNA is TGTGCCATCAGTGATAATCGGATGACAGGGTCCCACACTGAAGCTTTCTTT. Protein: CAISDNRMTGSHTEAFF.

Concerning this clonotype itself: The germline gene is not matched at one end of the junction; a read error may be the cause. The CDR3 DNA is TGTGCCAGCAGTTCACGGCCCGTGGGGGGAGGGGAGACCCGGTACTTC. Amino acids: CASSSRPVGGGETRYF. V is TRBV24-1 and J is TRBJ2-5; 7 bases match TRBD2. This CDR3 is 16 amino acids long. Germline CDR1 is KGHDR and CDR2 is SFDVKD.

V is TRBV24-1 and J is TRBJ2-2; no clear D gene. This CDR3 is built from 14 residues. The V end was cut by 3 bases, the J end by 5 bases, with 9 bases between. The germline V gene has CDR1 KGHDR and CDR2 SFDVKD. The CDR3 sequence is CATSDETDTGELFF. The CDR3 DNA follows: TGTGCCACCAGTGATGAAACTGATACCGGGGAGCTGTTTTTT.

The CDR3 nucleotides read TGTGCCAGCAGCTTAGGCACAGGGGGTAATCAGCCCCAGTACTTC. This sequence encodes CASSLGTGGNQPQYF. The chain combines TRBV7-9 with TRBJ2-5; the match to TRBD1 covers 8 bases. Germline CDR1 is SEHNR and CDR2 is FQNEAQ (reference sequence). This CDR3 is built from 15 residues. The ends lost 1 base at V and 9 bases at J; junction bases unmatched: 10.

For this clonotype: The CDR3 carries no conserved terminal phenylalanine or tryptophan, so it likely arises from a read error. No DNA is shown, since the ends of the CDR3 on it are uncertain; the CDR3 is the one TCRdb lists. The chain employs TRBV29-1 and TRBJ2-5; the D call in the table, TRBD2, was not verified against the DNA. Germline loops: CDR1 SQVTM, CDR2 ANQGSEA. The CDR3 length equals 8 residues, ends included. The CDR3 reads CSVGQAHS.

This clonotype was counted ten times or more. CDR3 DNA sequence: TGTGCCAGTAGTATCACAGGGGGCACTGAAGCTTTCTTT. Translating it yields CASSITGGTEAFF. V and J are TRBV19 and TRBJ1-1, with 8 positions matching TRBD1. V lost 3 bases and J lost 4; bases outside the gene matches: 1. Germline CDR1 is LNHDA and CDR2 is SQIVND (reference sequence). The CDR3 sequence is 13 residues long.

The CDR3 region is CASSTGWRGKDSYEQYF. DNA for the CDR3: TGTGCCAGTAGTACCGGTTGGCGGGGTAAGGACTCCTACGAGCAGTACTTC. The V gene is TRBV19, the J gene TRBJ2-7, with D possibly matching TRBD2 (6 bases). This CDR3 is 17 amino acids long. Germline assignment: CDR1 LNHDA and CDR2 SQIVND (reference sequence). Trimming shortened V by 4 bases and J by 0 bases, and 19 bases separated the two germline ends.

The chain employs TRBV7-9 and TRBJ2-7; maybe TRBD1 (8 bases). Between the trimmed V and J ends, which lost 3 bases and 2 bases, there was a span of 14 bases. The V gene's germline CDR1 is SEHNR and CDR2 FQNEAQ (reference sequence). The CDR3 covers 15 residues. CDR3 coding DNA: TGTGCCAGCAGCTTTTGGACAGGGACTACCTACGAGCAGTACTTC. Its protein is CASSFWTGTTYEQYF.

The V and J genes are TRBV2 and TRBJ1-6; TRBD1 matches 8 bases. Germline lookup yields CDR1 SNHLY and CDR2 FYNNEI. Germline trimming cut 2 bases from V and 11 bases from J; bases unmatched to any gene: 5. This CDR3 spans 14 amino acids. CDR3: CASSERDRNPPLHF. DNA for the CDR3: TGTGCCAGCAGTGAACGGGACAGGAATCCACCCCTCCACTTT. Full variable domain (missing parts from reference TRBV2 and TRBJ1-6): EPEVTQTPSHQVTQMGQEVILRCVPISNHLYFYWYRQILGQKVEFLVSFYNNEISEKSEIFDDQFSVERPDGSNFTLKIRSTKLEDSAMYFCASSERDRNPPLHFGNGTRLTVT.

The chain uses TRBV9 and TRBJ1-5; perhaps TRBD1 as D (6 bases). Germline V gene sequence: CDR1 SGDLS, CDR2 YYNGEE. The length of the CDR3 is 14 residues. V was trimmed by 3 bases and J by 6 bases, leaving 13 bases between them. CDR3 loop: CASSARGLGQPQHF. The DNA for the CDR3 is TGTGCCAGCAGCGCCAGGGGTCTGGGTCAGCCCCAGCATTTT.

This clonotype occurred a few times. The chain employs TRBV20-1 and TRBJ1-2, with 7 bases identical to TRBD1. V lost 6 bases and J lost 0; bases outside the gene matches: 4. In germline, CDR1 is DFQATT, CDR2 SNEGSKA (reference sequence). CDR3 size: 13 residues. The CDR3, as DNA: TGCAGTGCCCAGACAGGGACTAACTATGGCTACACCTTC. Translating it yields CSAQTGTNYGYTF.

The CDR3: CSVDPGLAGVGYTF. For the CDR3, the DNA is TGCAGCGTTGATCCGGGACTAGCGGGAGTTGGCTACACCTTC. The chain recombines TRBV29-1 with TRBJ1-2; a possible D gene is TRBD1 (5 bases). From germline, CDR1 is SQVTM and CDR2 ANQGSEA. This CDR3 comprises 14 residues. Trimming pared 3 bases from V and 7 bases from J, leaving 18 bases between.

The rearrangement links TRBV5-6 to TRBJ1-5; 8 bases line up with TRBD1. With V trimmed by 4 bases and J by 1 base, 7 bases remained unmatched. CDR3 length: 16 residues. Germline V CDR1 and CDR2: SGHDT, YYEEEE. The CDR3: CASSKTGEWSNQPQHF. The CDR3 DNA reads TGTGCCAGCAGCAAGACAGGGGAGTGGAGCAATCAGCCCCAGCATTTT.

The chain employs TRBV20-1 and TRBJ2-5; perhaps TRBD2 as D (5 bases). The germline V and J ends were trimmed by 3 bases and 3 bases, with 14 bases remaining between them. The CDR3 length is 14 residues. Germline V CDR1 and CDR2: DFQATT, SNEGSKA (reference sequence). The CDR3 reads CSASGYEGEETQYF. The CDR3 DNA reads TGCAGTGCTAGTGGTTACGAGGGAGAAGAGACCCAGTACTTC.

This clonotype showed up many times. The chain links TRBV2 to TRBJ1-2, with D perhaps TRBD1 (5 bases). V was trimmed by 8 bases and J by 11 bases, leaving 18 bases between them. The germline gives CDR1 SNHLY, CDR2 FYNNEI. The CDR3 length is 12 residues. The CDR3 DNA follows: TGTGCCAGCTACACCGGGGGGGTAATATACACCTTC. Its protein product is CASYTGGVIYTF.

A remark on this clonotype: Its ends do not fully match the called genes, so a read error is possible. Written as DNA, the CDR3 is TGTGCCATCAGCCAAGGACTAGAATATGGGGAGACCCAGTACTTC. This sequence encodes CAISQGLEYGETQYF. J is TRBJ2-5 and V is TRBV4-2; 7 positions match TRBD2. The CDR3 runs 15 residues. Germline CDR1 and CDR2: LGHNA and YNFKEQ.

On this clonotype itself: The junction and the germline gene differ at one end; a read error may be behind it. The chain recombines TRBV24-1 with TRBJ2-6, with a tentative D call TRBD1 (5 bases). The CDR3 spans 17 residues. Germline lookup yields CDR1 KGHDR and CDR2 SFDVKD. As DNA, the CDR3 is TGTGCCACCAGTGAGGGCAGGGCCCGAGATGGGGCCAACGTCCCGACTTTC. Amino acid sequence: CATSEGRARDGANVPTF.

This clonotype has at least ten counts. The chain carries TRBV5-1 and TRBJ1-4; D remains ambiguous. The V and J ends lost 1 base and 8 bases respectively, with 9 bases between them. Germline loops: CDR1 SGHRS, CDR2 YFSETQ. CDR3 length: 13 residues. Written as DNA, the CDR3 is TGCGCCAGCAGCTTGCAAGGCGGCGAAAAACTGTTTTTT. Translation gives CASSLQGGEKLFF.

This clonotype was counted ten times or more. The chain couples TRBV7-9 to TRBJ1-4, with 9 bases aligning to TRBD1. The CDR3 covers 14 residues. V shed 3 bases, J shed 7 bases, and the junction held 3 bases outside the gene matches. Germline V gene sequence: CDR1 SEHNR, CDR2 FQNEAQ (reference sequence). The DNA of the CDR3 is TGTGCCAGCAGCTTCGGGACAGGGAGTGAAAAACTGTTTTTT. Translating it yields CASSFGTGSEKLFF.

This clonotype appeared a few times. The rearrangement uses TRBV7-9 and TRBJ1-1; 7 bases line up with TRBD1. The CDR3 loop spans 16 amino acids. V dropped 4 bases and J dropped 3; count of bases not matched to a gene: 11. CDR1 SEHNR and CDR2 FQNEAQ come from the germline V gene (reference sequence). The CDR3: CASSSPRTGHYTEAFF. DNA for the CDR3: TGTGCCAGCAGCTCCCCCCGGACAGGCCATTACACTGAAGCTTTCTTT.

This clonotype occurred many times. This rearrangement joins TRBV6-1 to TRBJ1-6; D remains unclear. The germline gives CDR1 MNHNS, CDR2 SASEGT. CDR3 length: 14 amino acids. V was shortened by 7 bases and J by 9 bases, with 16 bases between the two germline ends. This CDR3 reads CASTLGGEGSPLHF. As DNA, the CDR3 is TGTGCCAGCACCTTAGGCGGGGAAGGTTCACCCCTCCACTTT.

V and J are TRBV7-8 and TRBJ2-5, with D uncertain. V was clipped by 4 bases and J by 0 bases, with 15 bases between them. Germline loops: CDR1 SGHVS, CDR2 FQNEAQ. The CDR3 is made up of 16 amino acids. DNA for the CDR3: TGTGCCAGCAGCTCCTTTAGGCAGGCCCACCAAGAGACCCAGTACTTC. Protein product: CASSSFRQAHQETQYF.

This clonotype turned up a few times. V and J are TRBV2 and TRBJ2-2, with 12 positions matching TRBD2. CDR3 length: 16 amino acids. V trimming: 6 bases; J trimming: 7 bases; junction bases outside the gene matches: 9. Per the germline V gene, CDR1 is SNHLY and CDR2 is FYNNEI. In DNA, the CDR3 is TGTGCCAGCAGGTCGGGACTAGCGGGTTTGGTCGGGGAGCTGTTTTTT. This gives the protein CASRSGLAGLVGELFF.

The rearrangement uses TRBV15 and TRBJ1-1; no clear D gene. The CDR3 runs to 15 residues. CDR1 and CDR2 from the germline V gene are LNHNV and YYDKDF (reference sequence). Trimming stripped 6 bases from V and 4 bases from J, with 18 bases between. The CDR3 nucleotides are TGTGCCACCAGGGATGCTGAGGAGAACAGCACTGAAGCTTTCTTT. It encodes CATRDAEENSTEAFF.

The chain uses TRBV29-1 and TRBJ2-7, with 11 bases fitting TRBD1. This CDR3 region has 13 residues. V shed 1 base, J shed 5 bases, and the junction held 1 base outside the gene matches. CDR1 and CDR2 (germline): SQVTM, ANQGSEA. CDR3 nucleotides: TGCAGCGTTGAAGGGACAGGGGGCAACGAGCAGTACTTC. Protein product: CSVEGTGGNEQYF.

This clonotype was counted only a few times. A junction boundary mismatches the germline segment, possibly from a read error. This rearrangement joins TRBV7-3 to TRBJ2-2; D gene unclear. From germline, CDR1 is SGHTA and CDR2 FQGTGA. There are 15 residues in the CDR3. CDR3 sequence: CASSPGSMNSGELFF. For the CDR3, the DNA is TGTGCCAGCAGCCCCGGAAGTATGAACTCCGGGGAGCTGTTTTTT.